This entry lists 32 T cell receptor beta chains sequenced from one sample in a study of CXCR3-negative and CXCR3-positive naive CD8 T cells. The study's findings and limits: TRB CDR3 hydrophobicity was greater in CXCR3-positive naive cells than in CXCR3-negative naive cells.

UMI-labeled TRB cDNA libraries were prepared by 5' RACE. TCRdb re-called the 5' RACE reads; one entry per CDR3 protein, DNA not given. This sample's clone table lists tens of thousands of distinct CDR3 sequences. These receptors lack a known antigen. The sequencing sample was made of naive CXCR3+ CD8+ T cells from blood. Subset: CD45RO-CCR7+CD27+CD95- naive CD8+ T cells expressing CXCR3 (TNR3+). All receptors derive from a human donor in good health. Some clones in this sample may be carry-over from other donors' samples.

The V gene is TRBV5-4, the J gene TRBJ2-1. The germline CDR1 and CDR2 sequences are SGHNT and YYREEE (reference sequence). The CDR3 runs to 14 residues. CDR3: CASSLGVAVDEQFF. The variable domain in full, completed from reference TRBV5-4 and TRBJ2-1, reads ETGVTQSPTHLIKTRGQQVTLRCSSQSGHNTVSWYQQALGQGPQFIFQYYREEENGRGNFPPRFSGLQFPNYSSELNVNALELDDSALYLCASSLGVAVDEQFFGPGTRLTVL.

The gene calls are TRBV6-2 or TRBV6-3 and TRBJ2-3; with no DNA, the TCRdb D assignment of TRBD1 cannot be verified. The CDR3 length is 13 residues. In germline, CDR1 is MNHEY, CDR2 SVGEGT. The CDR3 spells CASSYAGPVAQYF.

V and J are TRBV7-9 and TRBJ2-7; with no DNA, the TCRdb D assignment of TRBD1 cannot be verified. The CDR3 length is 12 residues. Germline V gene sequence: CDR1 SEHNR, CDR2 FQNEAQ (reference sequence). The CDR3 sequence: CASSWRGDEQYF.

This chain connects TRBV27 to TRBJ2-7; TCRdb's D gene call, TRBD2, goes unchecked for lack of DNA. Germline assignment: CDR1 MNHEY and CDR2 SMNVEV (reference sequence). This CDR3 is built from 13 residues. Here the CDR3 reads CASSLGGTYEQYF.

CDR3 region: CASSSTGFEQYF. The chain carries TRBV5-1 and TRBJ2-7; TCRdb gives TRBD1 as the D gene, but with no DNA this cannot be confirmed. The germline V gene has CDR1 SGHRS and CDR2 YFSETQ. The CDR3 sequence is 12 residues long. Complete variable domain (other parts from reference TRBV5-1 and TRBJ2-7): KAGVTQTPRYLIKTRGQQVTLSCSPISGHRSVSWYQQTPGQGLQFLFEYFSETQRNKGNFPGRFSGRQFSNSRSEMNVSTLELGDSALYLCASSSTGFEQYFGPGTRLTVT.

The rearrangement links TRBV7-9 to TRBJ2-7; TCRdb's D gene call, TRBD1, goes unchecked for lack of DNA. Germline CDR1 is SEHNR and CDR2 is FQNEAQ (reference sequence). The CDR3 covers 14 residues. Here the CDR3 reads CASSLEDRFYEQYF.

The chain employs TRBV24-1 and TRBJ1-5; TCRdb calls TRBD1, which cannot be checked without DNA. Germline V gene lookup returns CDR1 KGHDR and CDR2 SFDVKD. CDR3 length: 14 amino acids. CDR3 region: CATGTGGPNQPQHF.

The gene calls are TRBV28 and TRBJ1-1; the D call from TCRdb, TRBD1, cannot be confirmed without DNA. CDR1 is MDHEN, CDR2 SYDVKM, per germline. The CDR3 sequence is 14 residues long. The chain's CDR3 is CASSPRGFGNEAFF. Based on the CDR3 plus reference TRBV28 and TRBJ1-1, the full variable domain is DVKVTQSSRYLVKRTGEKVFLECVQDMDHENMFWYRQDPGLGLRLIYFSYDVKMKEKGDIPEGYSVSREKKERFSLILESASTNQTSMYLCASSPRGFGNEAFFGQGTRLTVV.

V gene TRBV11-2 combines with J gene TRBJ2-1. Per the germline V gene, CDR1 is SGHAT and CDR2 is FQNNGV. The CDR3 consists of 11 residues. The CDR3 region is CASSGSSGQFF.

The chain couples TRBV20-1 to TRBJ2-2; TCRdb outputs TRBD1, but without DNA this stays unchecked. Germline loops: CDR1 DFQATT, CDR2 SNEGSKA (reference sequence). This CDR3 contains 16 residues. This CDR3 is CSASDRDRGDTGELFF.

The J gene is TRBJ2-4, the V gene TRBV28. The CDR3 contains 14 residues. The germline CDR1 and CDR2 sequences are MDHEN and SYDVKM. This CDR3 reads CASSLTSEINIQYF.

This sequence joins TRBV4-3 and TRBJ2-2; absent DNA, TCRdb's TRBD1 call cannot be checked. The CDR3 consists of 16 residues. CDR1 LGHNA and CDR2 YSLEER come from the germline V gene. CDR3 amino acids: CASSQDTGRWTGELFF.

The chain couples TRBV7-9 to TRBJ2-5; TCRdb calls TRBD2, which cannot be checked without DNA. Germline V gene data show CDR1 as SEHNR and CDR2 as FQNEAQ (reference sequence). The CDR3 consists of 15 residues. CDR3 protein: CASSPPQRGEETQYF.

The chain employs TRBV15 and TRBJ2-3; TCRdb picks TRBD1, but there is no DNA to check that call. The CDR3 consists of 16 residues. Germline assignment: CDR1 LNHNV and CDR2 YYDKDF (reference sequence). The CDR3 sequence: CATSSFLEDRGDTQYF.

This rearrangement joins TRBV7-9 to TRBJ2-7; TCRdb's assignment of TRBD2 cannot be checked, as there is no DNA. The CDR3 consists of 14 residues. Germline CDR1 and CDR2: SEHNR and FQNEAQ (reference sequence). CDR3 residues: CASSLGTPAYEQYF.

V gene TRBV7-9 combines with J gene TRBJ2-5. This CDR3 comprises 14 residues. The germline V gene encodes CDR1 SEHNR and CDR2 FQNEAQ (reference sequence). CDR3 loop: CASSLVPDGETQYF.

J is TRBJ2-7 and V is TRBV12-3 or TRBV12-4; the D gene TCRdb calls, TRBD1, cannot be checked with no DNA. CDR3 length: 14 amino acids. The CDR3 is CASSFPGGPYEQYF.

The chain couples TRBV4-2 to TRBJ2-3; there is no DNA to check the TCRdb D call of TRBD2. From germline, CDR1 is LGHNA and CDR2 YNFKEQ. CDR3 size: 17 residues. CDR3: CASSQEERGVATDTQYF.

J is TRBJ2-7 and V is TRBV27; as DNA is missing, the TRBD1 call by TCRdb cannot be tested. This CDR3 spans 14 amino acids. Germline V gene data show CDR1 as MNHEY and CDR2 as SMNVEV (reference sequence). This chain's CDR3 is CASSSTGGWNEQYF.

The chain links TRBV7-9 to TRBJ1-2; TCRdb selects TRBD1, and the lack of DNA leaves this call unchecked. The germline V gene has CDR1 SEHNR and CDR2 FQNEAQ (reference sequence). CDR3 length equals 15 residues. The CDR3 reads CASSFHPGQGSDYTF. The variable domain in full, with the rest retrieved from reference TRBV7-9 and TRBJ1-2, is DTGVSQNPRHKITKRGQNVTFRCDPISEHNRLYWYRQTLGQGPEFLTYFQNEAQLEKSRLLSDRFSAERPKGSFSTLEIQRTEQGDSAMYLCASSFHPGQGSDYTFGSGTRLTVV.

This chain joins TRBV11-2 and TRBJ2-5; TCRdb names TRBD2, which stays unverified in the absence of DNA. Germline V gene sequence: CDR1 SGHAT, CDR2 FQNNGV. This CDR3 comprises 13 residues. CDR3 in amino acids: CASSLGGPRAQYF.

The chain combines TRBV11-2 with TRBJ2-2; TCRdb gives TRBD2 as the D gene, but with no DNA this cannot be confirmed. This CDR3 spans 12 amino acids. Germline CDR1 and CDR2: SGHAT and FQNNGV. The CDR3 loop reads CASSYASGELFF.

This chain joins TRBV4-3 and TRBJ2-1; TCRdb's D call of TRBD1 is untestable without DNA. The CDR3 extends over 12 amino acids. Looked up from germline, CDR1 is LGHNA and CDR2 is YSLEER. CDR3 amino acids: CASSAGTNEQFF.

The rearrangement joins TRBV7-6 to TRBJ2-7. Germline CDR1 SGHVS, CDR2 FNYEAQ. The CDR3 loop spans 15 amino acids. The chain's CDR3 is CASSLRNRGGYEQYF.

The chain employs TRBV4-3 and TRBJ1-2. This CDR3 spans 17 amino acids. The germline V gene encodes CDR1 LGHNA and CDR2 YSLEER. CDR3 in amino acids: CASSQEFWQAQSDGYTF.

The chain uses TRBV12-3 or TRBV12-4 and TRBJ2-7. CDR3 length: 15 residues. This chain's CDR3 is CASSLVLGSPYEQYF.

The chain joins TRBV28 to TRBJ2-3; the D call from TCRdb, TRBD2, cannot be confirmed without DNA. Germline values: CDR1 MDHEN, CDR2 SYDVKM. The CDR3 covers 16 residues. This chain's CDR3 is CASSLSSGGASDTQYF.

The genes are TRBV6-6 and TRBJ2-7. The CDR3 covers 13 residues. In germline, CDR1 is MNHNY, CDR2 SVGAGI (reference sequence). CDR3 region: CASSPYGPYEQYF.

The chain uses TRBV4-3 and TRBJ1-2; TCRdb's D gene call, TRBD1, goes unchecked for lack of DNA. Per the germline V gene, CDR1 is LGHNA and CDR2 is YSLEER. This CDR3 contains 13 residues. Here the CDR3 reads CASSYGTGESYTF.

The chain joins TRBV27 to TRBJ2-7. This CDR3 is 14 amino acids long. Germline V gene sequence: CDR1 MNHEY, CDR2 SMNVEV (reference sequence). CDR3 residues: CASSLSPGAYEQYF.

V usage is TRBV10-1 and J usage is TRBJ2-3; lacking DNA, the TRBD1 call made by TCRdb goes unchecked. The V gene's germline CDR1 is WNHNN and CDR2 SYGVQD (reference sequence). The CDR3 totals 14 residues. This CDR3 reads CASSHPGGQDTQYF.

The V call is TRBV11-1, the J call TRBJ2-1; TCRdb reports TRBD1, a call that lacks DNA to check it against. Germline V gene sequence: CDR1 SGHAT, CDR2 FQDESV (reference sequence). CDR3 length equals 14 residues. The CDR3 spells CASSFKTGEHKQFF.